This T cell receptor (beta chain) was sequenced in a study of T-cell memory formation after mild COVID-19. Whole-study context: Most TCR clusters belonged to a single donor.

General observations from the study: Day 15 to 85 contracting clones showed balanced CD4/CD8; later expanders leaned CD4+. Contracting CD8+ clones were enriched in EMRA, CD4+ mainly in CM and EM.

This clonotype showed up just a few times. The antigen remains undetermined. MiXCR was run by TCRdb on the 5' RACE reads, yielding one entry per CDR3 protein. The sample consists of 200,000 to 300,000 distinct CDR3 sequences, roughly a tenth of them appearing once. This CDR3 spans 15 amino acids. V lost 4 bases, J lost 2 bases, and 12 bases lay in between. Looked up from germline, CDR1 is MNHEY and CDR2 is SVGEGT. The sequenced sample consisted of PBMCs or a T cell subset sorted from them (not recorded which). The chain has TRBV6-2 or TRBV6-3 and TRBJ2-1; a possible D gene is TRBD2 (6 bases). The receptor's source is a man aged 18 to 35 who had mild COVID-19 (a few samples of this study predate the infection). Cell type and time point are not known. The CDR3 protein is CASSSLGTPYNEQFF. In DNA form, the CDR3 reads TGTGCCAGCAGTTCGCTCGGGACTCCCTACAATGAGCAGTTCTTC.